This T cell receptor beta chain was sequenced during a study of blood T cell repertoires in COVID-19. Study-wide background: Whether acute or convalescent, the COVID-19 samples came from the United States, Italy and Spain. PBMCs, B-cell-depleted T cells, or T cells provided the cDNA or gDNA that made up the material.

In the study's own analysis: Estimation of nucleated cell counts relied on the amplification of reference gene primers. Data came from immunoSEQ multiplex PCR; TCRdb stores just in-frame clones and leaves some out. That table is the source of V, J and clone size, and D and trimming were worked out from the DNA. The sample contains just over 95,000 clones, 87% of which appear only once. The CDR3 runs 16 residues. V was trimmed by 3 bases and J by 0 bases, leaving 12 bases between them. The germline CDR1 and CDR2 sequences are MDHEN and SYDVKM. This rearrangement joins TRBV28 to TRBJ1-3; D remains ambiguous. Material: peripheral blood. This TCR derives from a human donor in a cohort sampled during active COVID-19. CDR3 DNA: TGTGCCAGCAGTTTGCTAGACCGAAGCTCTGGAAACACCATATATTTT. This codes for CASSLLDRSSGNTIYF.